Presented here are 9 T cell receptor beta chains from one specimen sequenced in a study of blood T cell repertoires in COVID-19. TCRdb's table, derived via immunoSEQ multiplex PCR, lists solely in-frame clones and lacks some. The profile shows just over 300,000 clones, around 87% of them singletons. The sequenced sample consisted of PBMCs or T cells enriched from blood (not recorded which). The receptors come from a woman under 30 with acute COVID-19.

V usage is TRBV19 and J usage is TRBJ1-5; 7 nucleotides match TRBD1. The V gene end was trimmed by 6 bases and the J gene end by 6 bases; junction bases not matched to a gene: 14. Per germline, CDR1 LNHDA and CDR2 SQIVND (reference sequence). The CDR3 has 16 residues. The CDR3 is CASSIGQEGAGQPQHF. As DNA, the CDR3 is TGTGCCAGTAGCATTGGTCAAGAGGGGGCTGGTCAGCCCCAGCATTTT. Filled out from reference TRBV19 and TRBJ1-5, the complete variable domain reads DGGITQSPKYLFRKEGQNVTLSCEQNLNHDAMYWYRQDPGQGLRLIYYSQIVNDFQKGDIAEGYSVSREKKESFPLTVTSAQKNPTAFYLCASSIGQEGAGQPQHFGDGTRLSIL.

J is TRBJ1-3 and V is TRBV6-1; unclear D gene. Trimming cost V 2 bases and J 0 bases, with 11 bases left between them. The CDR3 contains 16 residues. Germline V gene sequence: CDR1 MNHNS, CDR2 SASEGT. CDR3 sequence (DNA): TGTGCCAGCAGTGAATTGGGCAGATACTCTGGAAACACCATATATTTT. It encodes CASSELGRYSGNTIYF.

The chain links TRBV19 to TRBJ2-3; the match to TRBD1 covers 7 bases. This CDR3 comprises 14 residues. Germline V gives CDR1 LNHDA, CDR2 SQIVND (reference sequence). V shed 5 bases and J 6 bases; nucleotides not matched to a gene: 8. The CDR3 sequence is CASSVGQTADTQYF. DNA of the CDR3: TGTGCCAGTAGTGTGGGACAGACAGCGGATACGCAGTATTTT. Full variable domain (rest looked up from reference TRBV19 and TRBJ2-3): DGGITQSPKYLFRKEGQNVTLSCEQNLNHDAMYWYRQDPGQGLRLIYYSQIVNDFQKGDIAEGYSVSREKKESFPLTVTSAQKNPTAFYLCASSVGQTADTQYFGPGTRLTVL.

J is TRBJ1-5 and V is TRBV30, with 8 bases fitting TRBD1. The CDR3 runs to 15 residues. The ends lost 3 bases at V and 4 bases at J; junction bases unmatched: 8. The germline CDR1 and CDR2 sequences are GTSNPN and SVGIG (reference sequence). DNA of the CDR3: TGTGCCTGGAGCGTCGGGACAGGAAGGAATCAGCCCCAGCATTTT. Its translation is CAWSVGTGRNQPQHF.

This rearrangement joins TRBV20-1 to TRBJ2-7; D assignment may be TRBD1 or TRBD2 (6 bases each). The CDR3 runs 15 residues. CDR1 and CDR2 from the germline V gene are DFQATT and SNEGSKA (reference sequence). The germline V and J ends were trimmed by 3 bases and 2 bases, with 17 bases remaining between them. CDR3 protein: CSASGGGARAYEQYF. As DNA, the CDR3 is TGCAGTGCTAGTGGGGGCGGGGCGAGGGCCTACGAGCAGTACTTC.

V and J are TRBV28 and TRBJ1-2, with 7 nucleotides matching TRBD1. The CDR3 contains 13 residues. Germline V gene lookup returns CDR1 MDHEN and CDR2 SYDVKM. The J segment lost 7 bases and the V segment lost 3 bases, leaving 5 bases of the junction unmatched. This CDR3 reads CASSLVRTGGYTF. CDR3 sequence (DNA): TGTGCCAGCAGTTTGGTCAGGACAGGTGGCTACACCTTC.

The V call is TRBV7-9, the J call TRBJ1-1; a possible D gene is TRBD1 (5 bases). The CDR3 spans 11 residues. Germline loops: CDR1 SEHNR, CDR2 FQNEAQ (reference sequence). V lost 11 bases to trimming and J lost 5 bases, with 12 bases between them. The CDR3, as DNA: TGTGCCGTCGGGGGAGGGACTGAAGCTTTCTTT. This sequence encodes CAVGGGTEAFF.

The CDR3 sequence: CASSISSRQGNEQFF. Here the CDR3 DNA reads TGTGCCAGTAGTATAAGCTCCCGACAGGGGAATGAGCAGTTCTTC. The gene calls are TRBV19 and TRBJ2-1; 8 bases agree with TRBD1. The CDR3 covers 15 residues. Losses at the gene ends were 2 bases for V and 7 bases for J; bases not matched to a gene: 7. Germline CDR1 reads LNHDA; CDR2 reads SQIVND (reference sequence).

The table lists this clone with a few counts. The V call is TRBV28, the J call TRBJ2-7; the match to TRBD2 covers 12 bases. V was pared by 5 bases and J by 4 bases, with 12 bases of the junction left unmatched. This CDR3 has 17 residues. Germline assignment: CDR1 MDHEN and CDR2 SYDVKM. The CDR3 coding sequence is TGTGCCAGCAGTCGACGACTAGCGGGAGATCGAGCGTACGAGCAGTACTTC. Residues: CASSRRLAGDRAYEQYF.